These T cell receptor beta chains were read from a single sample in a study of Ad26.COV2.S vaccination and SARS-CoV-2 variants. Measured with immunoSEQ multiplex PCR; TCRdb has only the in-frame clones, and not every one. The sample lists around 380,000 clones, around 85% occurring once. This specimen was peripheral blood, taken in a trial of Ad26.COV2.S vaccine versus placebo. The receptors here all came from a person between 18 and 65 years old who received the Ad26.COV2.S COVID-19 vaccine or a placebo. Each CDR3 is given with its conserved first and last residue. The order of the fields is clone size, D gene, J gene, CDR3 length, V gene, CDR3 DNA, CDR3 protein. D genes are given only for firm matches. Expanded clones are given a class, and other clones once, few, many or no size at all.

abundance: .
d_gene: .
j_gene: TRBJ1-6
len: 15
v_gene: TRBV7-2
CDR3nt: TGTGCCAGCAGCTTAGTGGCAGGGAACAATTCACCCCTCCACTTT
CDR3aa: CASSLVAGNNSPLHF

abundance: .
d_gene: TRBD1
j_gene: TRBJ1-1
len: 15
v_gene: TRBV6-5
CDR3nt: TGTGCCAGCAGTTTTCAGGGGGCGGGGAACACTGAAGCTTTCTTT
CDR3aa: CASSFQGAGNTEAFF

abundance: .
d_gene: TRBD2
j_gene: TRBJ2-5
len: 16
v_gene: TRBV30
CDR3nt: TGTGCCTGGAGTTCAAAGGGGACTAGCGGCTTGGAGACCCAGTACTTC
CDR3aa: CAWSSKGTSGLETQYF

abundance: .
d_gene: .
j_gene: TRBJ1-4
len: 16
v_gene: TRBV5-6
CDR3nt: TGTGCCAGCAGCTTGGCGGGCGAATCGGTGAATGAAAAACTGTTTTTT
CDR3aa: CASSLAGESVNEKLFF

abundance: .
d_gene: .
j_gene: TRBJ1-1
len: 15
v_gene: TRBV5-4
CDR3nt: TGTGCCAGCAGCCCAAGGGGACGGATGAACACTGAAGCTTTCTTT
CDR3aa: CASSPRGRMNTEAFF

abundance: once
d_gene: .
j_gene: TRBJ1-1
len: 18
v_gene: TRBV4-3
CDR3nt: TGCGCCAGCAGCCAAGATCTGATAGGGGCTGAGGATGACACTGAAGCTTTCTTT
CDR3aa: CASSQDLIGAEDDTEAFF

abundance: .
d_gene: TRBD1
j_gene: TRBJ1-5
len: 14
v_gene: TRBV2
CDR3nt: TGTGCCAGCAGTGTAAGACAGGGGTTGCAGCCCCAGCATTTT
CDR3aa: CASSVRQGLQPQHF

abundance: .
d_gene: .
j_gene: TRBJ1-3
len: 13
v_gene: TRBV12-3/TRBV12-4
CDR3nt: TGTGCCGTTCGGGGGATACCTGGAAACACCATATATTTT
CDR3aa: CAVRGIPGNTIYF

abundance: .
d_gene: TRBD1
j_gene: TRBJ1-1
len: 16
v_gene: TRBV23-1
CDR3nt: TGCGCCAGCAGAAACAGGGGAGGGGTCATGAACACTGAAGCTTTCTTT
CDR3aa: CASRNRGGVMNTEAFF

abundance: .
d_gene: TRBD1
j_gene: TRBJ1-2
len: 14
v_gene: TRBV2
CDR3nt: TGTGCCAGCAGTGAAAACAGGGACAGTTATGGCTACACCTTC
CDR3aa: CASSENRDSYGYTF

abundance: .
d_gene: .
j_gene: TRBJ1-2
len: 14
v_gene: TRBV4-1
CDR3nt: TGCGCCAGCAGCCAAGTCCTAGGGGGGGTGGACTACACCTTC
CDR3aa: CASSQVLGGVDYTF

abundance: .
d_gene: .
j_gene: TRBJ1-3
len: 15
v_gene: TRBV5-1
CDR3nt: TGCGCCAGCAGCTTGTATGGTTTATCTGGAAACACCATATATTTT
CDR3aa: CASSLYGLSGNTIYF

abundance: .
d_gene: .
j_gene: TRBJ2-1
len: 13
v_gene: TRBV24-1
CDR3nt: TGTGCCACCAGTGACTCTACTCGTAGGGAGCAGTTCTTC
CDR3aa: CATSDSTRREQFF

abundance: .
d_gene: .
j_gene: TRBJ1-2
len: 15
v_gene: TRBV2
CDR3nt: TGTGCCAGCAGTACGCCCCCAGTACAAAACTATGGCTACACCTTC
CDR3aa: CASSTPPVQNYGYTF

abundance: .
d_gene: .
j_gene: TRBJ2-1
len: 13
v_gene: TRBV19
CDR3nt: TGTGCCAGTAGTATAGTCCAGGGAAAGGAGCAGTTCTTC
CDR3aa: CASSIVQGKEQFF